The text below deals with one T cell receptor beta chain. What it recognizes is unknown. The sample originates from a study of cytomegalovirus exposure and HLA in healthy donors. Study context: There were over 350 genotyped donors. Of these, roughly 86% fell in the genetic ancestry cluster associated with self-reported Caucasian donors.

Whole-study results and caveats: With later analysis, a missense DCLRE1C variant became linked to TCR beta V- and J-gene trimming.

V was cut by 1 base and J by 5 bases, with 10 bases left in between. CDR1 is SGHRS and CDR2 is YFSETQ in the germline V gene. The CDR3 sequence is 15 residues long. Unrecorded immune exposures were likely, despite nominal health at sampling. Primers for the PCR totalled 60 Vbeta and 13 Jbeta. Repertoires were generated with immunoSEQ multiplex PCR, while TCRdb's copy carries only in-frame clones and drops some. The ten most abundant clones cover over 1.2% of a sample with approximately 82,000 clones. The chain uses TRBV5-1 and TRBJ1-6; D is uncertain. The origin of this receptor is a woman aged 55-69 years in good health and CMV-seronegative. Sequences were obtained from PBMCs. CDR3 DNA: TGCGCCAGCAGCTTGCGGGTTCGGGATAATTCACCCCTCCACTTT. It encodes CASSLRVRDNSPLHF.